This T cell receptor (beta chain) was recorded in a study of cytomegalovirus exposure and HLA in healthy donors. Study conclusions and caveats: An assumption of roughly uniform sequencing depth across donors underlay the presence/absence analyses.

CDR3 length: 13 amino acids. Between the trimmed V and J ends, which lost 2 bases and 0 bases, there was a span of 8 bases. Per germline, CDR1 SQVTM and CDR2 ANQGSEA. 13 Jbeta primers and 60 Vbeta primers were used for the PCR. The assay was immunoSEQ multiplex PCR, and TCRdb's table has in-frame clones only and misses some. The sample lists around 130,000 clones; around 83% were seen once. About this clone itself: The antigen is undetermined.

This clonotype was obtained from a woman in her thirties in good health and CMV-seropositive. V is TRBV29-1 and J is TRBJ2-7; D is undetermined. The sample was PBMCs. The CDR3 spells CSVENPSSYEQYF. The CDR3 region has the DNA TGCAGCGTTGAAAACCCGAGCTCCTACGAGCAGTACTTC.